The entry that follows covers one T cell receptor beta chain sequence. The clone's antigen remains unknown. Base-call qualities are not available, and no considerably larger clone is one nucleotide away. The donors were included in the validation cohort of 120 subjects, a group kept apart from the roughly 730-subject first cohort. The CDR3 spans 14 residues, from the cysteine through the phenylalanine. Solely the CDR3 DNA is kept, with 42 bases framed from the first base. The germline V gene gives CDR1 as SNHLY and CDR2 as FYNNEI. V is trimmed back by 5 bases and J by 4 bases, and the junction contains 3 bases that no gene match accounts for. This specimen comes from a study of cytomegalovirus exposure and HLA in healthy donors (dated by TCRdb to between 2016 and 2019). About the investigation overall: According to a later analysis, one platform produced both the approximately 110 validation repertoires and the roughly 650 repertoires of the first cohort. To predict cytomegalovirus infection status, the study brought together high-throughput TCR immunosequencing, statistical association of individual TCRs with disease status, and machine learning. The study aimed to test whether signatures of past pathogen exposure could be identified by cataloging public T cell receptors. In addition to the first cohort of approximately 670 subjects, a separate validation cohort of approximately 110 different subjects was used.

Library creation used the immunoSEQ multiplex PCR assay. Turning to the authors' computational methods: A statistical classification framework was built to diagnose cytomegalovirus status from the catalog of TCR beta chain sequences. TCRdb retrieved this table from immuneACCESS and kept in-frame rearrangements only. Not all clones are present; in checked studies, unresolved V genes account for under half, and no reason is known for the remainder. That table supplies the V and J calls and clone size; D and trimming were determined from the DNA. The sample table holds about 150,000 clones, of which roughly 86% were seen once. 2.1% of the sample belongs to the ten largest clones. Summary of the overall study and its limitations: The authors suggested that the approach could potentially be generalized to other disease states and immunological phenotypes. In the study, roughly 160 TCR beta chains were listed as associated with cytomegalovirus. Across donors, most TCR sequences were observed very rarely, whereas some public TCRs were present in many individuals. In both the original and validation cohorts, the classifier was reported to diagnose cytomegalovirus status with high specificity and sensitivity. The validation cohort had no HLA typing available for a later analysis, so co-occurrence within that cohort was assessed over all 120 or so repertoires. In a later analysis, TCRs clustered in the first cohort were found to also tend to co-occur in the 120 validation repertoires, with approximately 95% of cluster scores above 0. Three of the identified cytomegalovirus-associated TCR beta chains were confirmed in vitro to be specific for cytomegalovirus antigens.

The sequenced sample consisted of PBMCs. This receptor was obtained from a human donor in good health. The chain employs TRBV2 and TRBJ2-1, with TRBD2 matching 9 junction bases. The DNA reads TGTGCCAGCAGTAGGCGGGAGGGGTACAATGAGCAGTTCTTC. Its product reads: CASSRREGYNEQFF.